This TCR beta chain was captured in a study of blood T cell repertoires in COVID-19. Participants' own reports of clinical history determined their cohort assignment. Measured with immunoSEQ multiplex PCR; TCRdb has only the in-frame clones, and not every one. This sample has 200,000 or so clones, with about four fifths found just once. The V gene's germline CDR1 is LNHDA and CDR2 SQIVND (reference sequence). The V gene end was trimmed by 3 bases and the J gene end by 3 bases; junction bases not matched to a gene: 5. The CDR3 spans 15 residues. Sequences were obtained from PBMCs or T cells enriched from blood (not recorded which). This clonotype was obtained from a man aged 35 to 55 who had recovered from COVID-19. J is TRBJ1-2 and V is TRBV19, with 9 bases lining up with TRBD1. CDR3 nucleotide sequence: TGTGCCAGTAGTATGAGGGGACAGGGAGACTATGGCTACACCTTC. Translating gives CASSMRGQGDYGYTF.